This note documents a single T cell receptor (beta chain) sequence. The sample belongs to a study of blood T cell repertoires in COVID-19. The overall study: From the United States, Italy and Spain came samples of acute and convalescent COVID-19.

Using immunoSEQ multiplex PCR, the repertoire was profiled, and TCRdb retains in-frame clones only, with some absent. The data show 200,000 to 250,000 clones, about 85% seen once. The sample consisted of peripheral blood. The source of this sequence is a woman between 18 and 29 years old who had recovered from COVID-19.

The CDR3 is CASGLVSTQGEQFF. The CDR3 DNA reads TGTGCTAGTGGTTTGGTCAGCACCCAGGGTGAGCAGTTCTTC. V usage is TRBV12-5 and J usage is TRBJ2-1; TRBD1 might be the D (5 bases). The germline CDR1 and CDR2 sequences are LGHNT and FRNRAP. This CDR3 comprises 14 residues. Trimming removed 0 bases at V and 9 bases at J, with 12 bases between.